This is a list of T cell receptor beta chains from one sample in a study of T cell changes during pregnancy in multiple sclerosis. Profiling relied on immunoSEQ multiplex PCR, and the TCRdb table lists in-frame clones only, not all of them. The data contain tens of thousands of clones, over 90% of them singletons. The sample consisted of CD4+ T cells from peripheral blood mononuclear cells, taken in the third trimester of pregnancy. The origin of the receptors is a female donor with multiple sclerosis, enrolled in a pregnancy study. CDR3s include the opening cysteine and the closing phenylalanine or tryptophan. A D gene is named only where the DNA matches it firmly.

j_call v_call d_call cdr3_aa
TRBJ2-7 TRBV15 TRBD1 CATSRKPVQGGEQYF
TRBJ2-7 TRBV19 TRBD1 CASSTGQGIGYEQYF
TRBJ1-2 TRBV7-9 - CASSPSANYGYTF
TRBJ2-2 TRBV7-8 TRBD2 CASSQAGGNTGELFF
TRBJ2-1 TRBV4-1 TRBD2 CASSHSGGNRNEQFF
TRBJ1-2 TRBV2 TRBD1 CASSGGQGWIYGYTF
TRBJ1-5 TRBV5-5 TRBD1 CASSSTGPYSNQPQHF
TRBJ1-2 TRBV5-6 TRBD1 CASSIDRGGYGYTF
TRBJ2-1 TRBV7-3 - CASSQAGGTYNEQFF
TRBJ1-1 TRBV30 - CAWSENTGTTEAFF
TRBJ2-6 TRBV7-6 - CASSLWPQGRSETGANVLTF
TRBJ2-5 TRBV4-1 TRBD1 CASSLYTTGVGETQYF
TRBJ2-3 TRBV18 TRBD2 CASSPLRLAGRSTDTQYF
TRBJ2-5 TRBV6-5 - CASSYGRGGTQYF
TRBJ1-6 TRBV7-9 - CASSLGGDSPLHF
TRBJ2-7 TRBV29-1 - CSVKGQDSSYEQYF
TRBJ2-2 TRBV9 TRBD2 CASSVVSGGAFGGELFF
TRBJ2-3 TRBV7-8 TRBD1 CASSVLGGQTDTQYF
TRBJ2-1 TRBV19 TRBD2 CASSIPLAGGYNEQFF
TRBJ2-1 TRBV6-4 - CASSEESSYNEQFF
TRBJ1-5 TRBV19 - CASSIDQVGGQPQHF
TRBJ2-1 TRBV11-2 - CASSLDRGSNEQFF
TRBJ1-1 TRBV6-6 - CASSYQGNTEAFF
TRBJ1-2 TRBV19 - CASTEEGDYGYTF
TRBJ1-1 TRBV19 - CASRTDRNTEAFF
TRBJ2-7 TRBV27 TRBD1 CACRDREENNEQYF
TRBJ1-4 TRBV18 TRBD1 CASSPAPGQGADEKLFF
TRBJ2-3 TRBV1 - CTSSQAGGPGTDTQYF
TRBJ2-3 TRBV7-7 - CASSYGPRDTDTQYF
TRBJ1-1 TRBV6-6 - CASSYGVLNTEAFF
TRBJ1-5 TRBV4-1 - CASSQDGGSLNQPQHF
TRBJ1-2 TRBV2 TRBD1 CASTGQGYGYTF
TRBJ1-5 TRBV27 - CASSSRYSNQPQHF
TRBJ2-1 TRBV19 TRBD2 CASSPRLLAGGRNEQFF
TRBJ2-7 TRBV28 - CASSLGGGSSYEQYF
TRBJ2-3 TRBV11-1 - CASSFSLGVDYLADTQYF
TRBJ2-7 TRBV5-1 TRBD1 CASWGQVYEQYF
TRBJ1-2 TRBV19 - CASCPDGCYGYTF
TRBJ1-5 TRBV10-3 TRBD1 CAISESISGQGNQPQHF
TRBJ2-1 TRBV27 - CASSTLLGDEQFF
TRBJ1-1 TRBV30 - CAWSVDAGQTEAFF
TRBJ1-5 TRBV19 - CASSRLRVGGNSNQPQHF